The T cell receptor beta chain under discussion was sequenced for a study of cytomegalovirus exposure and HLA in healthy donors. Overall study findings and caveats: CMV serostatus was the only immune exposure information that was available. Researchers catalogued roughly 170 TCR beta chains as cytomegalovirus-associated. Analysis was performed later, and it showed HLA-associated TCR beta chains to be more clonally expanded than equally common others.

V lost 5 bases to trimming and J lost 2 bases; unmatched junction nucleotides: 5. Germline-derived CDR1 and CDR2 are LNHDA and SQIVND (reference sequence). The CDR3 length is 15 residues. Of note for this clone: The antigen remains unidentified.

A multiplex PCR was run with 60 Vbeta primers and 13 Jbeta primers. Clones were sequenced by immunoSEQ multiplex PCR, and TCRdb holds only the in-frame ones, with some missing. This sample has 90,000 to 120,000 clones, with around 73% found just once. Sequences were obtained from PBMCs. This sequence was found in a man aged 25 to 40 in good health and CMV-seronegative. This sequence joins TRBV19 and TRBJ2-5; 10 nucleotides line up with TRBD2. CDR3 bases: TGTGCCAGTAGTCTCACAGCGGGGGGGCAAGAGACCCAGTACTTC. Its protein product is CASSLTAGGQETQYF.